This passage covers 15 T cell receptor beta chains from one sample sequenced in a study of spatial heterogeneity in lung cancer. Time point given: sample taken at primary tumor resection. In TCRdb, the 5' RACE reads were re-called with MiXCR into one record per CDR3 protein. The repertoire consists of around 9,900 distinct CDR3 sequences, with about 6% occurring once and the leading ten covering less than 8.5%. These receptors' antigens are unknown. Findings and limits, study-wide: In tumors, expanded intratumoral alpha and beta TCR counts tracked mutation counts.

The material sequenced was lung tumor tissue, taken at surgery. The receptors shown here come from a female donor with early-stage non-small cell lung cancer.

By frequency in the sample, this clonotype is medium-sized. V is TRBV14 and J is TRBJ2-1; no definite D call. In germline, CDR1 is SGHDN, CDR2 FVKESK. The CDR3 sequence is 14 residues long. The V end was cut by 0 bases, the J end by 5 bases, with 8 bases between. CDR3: CASSQDQADNEQFF. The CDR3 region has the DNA TGTGCCAGCAGCCAAGATCAGGCAGACAATGAGCAGTTCTTC.

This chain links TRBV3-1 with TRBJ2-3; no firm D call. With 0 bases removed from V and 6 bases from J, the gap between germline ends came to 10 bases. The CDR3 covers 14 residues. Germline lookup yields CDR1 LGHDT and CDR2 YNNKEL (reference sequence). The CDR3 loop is CASSQEPAADTQYF. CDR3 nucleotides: TGTGCCAGCAGCCAAGAACCCGCGGCCGATACGCAGTATTTT.

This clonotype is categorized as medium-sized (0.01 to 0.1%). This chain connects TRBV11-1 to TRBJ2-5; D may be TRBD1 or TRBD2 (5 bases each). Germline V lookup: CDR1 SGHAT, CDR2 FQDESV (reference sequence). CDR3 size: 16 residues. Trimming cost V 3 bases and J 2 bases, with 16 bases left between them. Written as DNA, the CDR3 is TGTGCCAGCAGCTTCGACCTAGGGACGGGTCAAGAGACCCAGTACTTC. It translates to CASSFDLGTGQETQYF.

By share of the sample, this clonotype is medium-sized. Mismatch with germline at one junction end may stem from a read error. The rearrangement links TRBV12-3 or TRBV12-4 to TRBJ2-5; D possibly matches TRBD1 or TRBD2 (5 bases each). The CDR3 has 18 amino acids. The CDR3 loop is CVSSPVRAEDTRGETQYF. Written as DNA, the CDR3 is TGTGTCAGCAGCCCCGTGAGAGCGGAGGACACGCGAGGGGAGACCCAGTACTTC.

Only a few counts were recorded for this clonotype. The CDR3 sequence: CASSQDLWTGGKTQYF. CDR3 coding DNA: TGCGCCAGCAGCCAAGATCTGTGGACAGGGGGAAAGACCCAGTACTTC. The rearrangement joins TRBV4-3 to TRBJ2-5; 10 bases align to TRBD1. There are 16 residues in the CDR3. Germline values: CDR1 LGHNA, CDR2 YSLEER. V lost 0 bases to trimming and J lost 6 bases; unmatched junction nucleotides: 7.

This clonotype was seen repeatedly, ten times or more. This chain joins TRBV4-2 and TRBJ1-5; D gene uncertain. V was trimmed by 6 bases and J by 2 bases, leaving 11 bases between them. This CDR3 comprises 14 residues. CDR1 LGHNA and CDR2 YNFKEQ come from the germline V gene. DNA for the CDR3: TGTGCCAGCAGTCAAAATTCCGGCAATCAGCCCCAGCATTTT. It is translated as CASSQNSGNQPQHF.

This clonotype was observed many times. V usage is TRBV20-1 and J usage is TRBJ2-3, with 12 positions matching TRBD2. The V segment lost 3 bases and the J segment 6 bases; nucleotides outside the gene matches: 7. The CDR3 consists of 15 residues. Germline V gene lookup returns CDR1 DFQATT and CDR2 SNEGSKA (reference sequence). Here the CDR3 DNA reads TGCAGTGCTAGCCCTAGCGGGAGGGCCGAGGATACGCAGTATTTT. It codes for CSASPSGRAEDTQYF.

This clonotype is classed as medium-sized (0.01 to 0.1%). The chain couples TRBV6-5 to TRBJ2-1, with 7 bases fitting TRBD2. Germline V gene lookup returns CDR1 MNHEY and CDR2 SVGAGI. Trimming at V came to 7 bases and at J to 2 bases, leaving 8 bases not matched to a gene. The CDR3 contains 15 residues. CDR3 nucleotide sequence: TGTGCCAGCAACCGCCGGGGGAGGGCCTACAATGAGCAGTTCTTC. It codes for CASNRRGRAYNEQFF.

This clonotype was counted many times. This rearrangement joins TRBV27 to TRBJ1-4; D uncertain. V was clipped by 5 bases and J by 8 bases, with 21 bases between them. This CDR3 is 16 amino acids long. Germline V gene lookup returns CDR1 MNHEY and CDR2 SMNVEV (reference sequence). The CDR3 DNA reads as TGTGCCAGCAGTAGAATCCCCGGGCAGCGAACCGAAAAACTGTTTTTT. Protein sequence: CASSRIPGQRTEKLFF.

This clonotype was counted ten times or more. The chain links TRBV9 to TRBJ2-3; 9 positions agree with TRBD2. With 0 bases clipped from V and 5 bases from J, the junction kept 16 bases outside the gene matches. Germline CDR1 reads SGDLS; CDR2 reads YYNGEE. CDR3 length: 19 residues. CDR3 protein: CASSVGRSSGISRGDTQYF. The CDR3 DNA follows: TGTGCCAGCAGCGTAGGCAGATCTAGCGGGATTTCCCGAGGAGATACGCAGTATTTT.

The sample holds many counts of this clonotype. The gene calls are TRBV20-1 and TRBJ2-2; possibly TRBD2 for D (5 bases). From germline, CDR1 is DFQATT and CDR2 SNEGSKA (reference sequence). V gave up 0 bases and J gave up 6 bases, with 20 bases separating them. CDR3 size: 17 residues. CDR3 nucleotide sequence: TGCAGTGCTAGAGAACTCGAGAGGACTTCTCCTTCCGGGGAGCTGTTTTTT. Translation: CSARELERTSPSGELFF.

In DNA form, the CDR3 reads TGTGCCAGCAGCCAAAATCTTCGGGGTACCGGAAACACCATATATTTT. Its translation is CASSQNLRGTGNTIYF. The V gene is TRBV3-1, the J gene TRBJ1-3; no firm D call. This CDR3 is 16 amino acids long. The V gene's germline CDR1 is LGHDT and CDR2 YNNKEL (reference sequence). V was cut by 2 bases and J by 4 bases, with 15 bases left in between.

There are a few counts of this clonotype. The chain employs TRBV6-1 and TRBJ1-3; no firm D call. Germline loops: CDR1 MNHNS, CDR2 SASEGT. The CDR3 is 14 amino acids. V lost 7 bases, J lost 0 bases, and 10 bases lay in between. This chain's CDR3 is CASNYGSSGNTIYF. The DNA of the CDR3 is TGTGCCAGCAACTACGGATCCTCTGGAAACACCATATATTTT.

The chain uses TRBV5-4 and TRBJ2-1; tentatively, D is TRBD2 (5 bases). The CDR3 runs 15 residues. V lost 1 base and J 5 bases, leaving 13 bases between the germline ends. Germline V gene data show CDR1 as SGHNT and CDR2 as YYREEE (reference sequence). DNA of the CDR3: TGTGCCAGCAGCTTGTCCGGGAAAAGGAACAATGAGCAGTTCTTC. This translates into CASSLSGKRNNEQFF.

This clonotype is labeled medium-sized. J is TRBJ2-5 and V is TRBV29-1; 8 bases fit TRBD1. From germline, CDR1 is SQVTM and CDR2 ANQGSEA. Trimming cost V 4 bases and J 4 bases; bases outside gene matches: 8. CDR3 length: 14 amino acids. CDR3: CSVVQGARAETQYF. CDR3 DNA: TGCAGCGTTGTCCAGGGGGCGCGGGCAGAGACCCAGTACTTC.